A single TCR beta chain is shown here with its context. Its cognate antigen is unknown. The trim removed 5 bases at V and 8 bases at J, leaving 5 bases unmatched. CDR1 LGHNA and CDR2 YNFKEQ come from the germline V gene. The CDR3 runs 13 residues. The data were obtained in a study of T-cell memory formation after mild COVID-19. Study as a whole: TCR clusters were mostly confined to one donor each. Study-wide points: Among clones contracting day 15 to 85, CD4/CD8 was balanced, whereas later expanders leaned CD4+.

TCRdb re-called the 5' RACE reads through MiXCR, storing one row per CDR3 protein. Here the sample spans fewer than 700,000 distinct CDR3 sequences, about 20% being singletons. The TCR comes from an adult woman who had mild COVID-19 (a few samples of this study predate the infection). Cell type and time point are not known. This chain links TRBV4-2 with TRBJ2-1; 8 bases fit TRBD1. The sample comprised PBMCs or a T cell subset sorted from them (not recorded which). The CDR3 nucleotides are TGTGCCAGCAGCGGGTCAGGGGGCCATGAGCAGTTCTTC. This sequence encodes CASSGSGGHEQFF.